Sequencing of this T cell receptor (beta chain) was carried out in a study of T cell changes during pregnancy in multiple sclerosis. The assay was immunoSEQ multiplex PCR, and TCRdb's table has in-frame clones only and misses some. Counted here are tens of thousands of clones, 90% occurring once; the ten biggest clones make up 0.39%. Germline V gene lookup returns CDR1 SGHTA and CDR2 FQGNSA. Unmatched junction bases numbered 12, after V lost 5 bases and J lost 0 bases. The CDR3 has 17 residues. V gene TRBV7-2 combines with J gene TRBJ2-7, with TRBD1 identical over 8 bases. The origin of this receptor is a female donor with multiple sclerosis, enrolled in a pregnancy study. The specimen was CD4+ T cells from peripheral blood mononuclear cells, collected in the second trimester of pregnancy. This CDR3 is CASSLLFGQGASYEQYF. In nucleotides, the CDR3 is TGTGCCAGCAGCCTACTATTTGGACAGGGCGCCTCCTACGAGCAGTACTTC.